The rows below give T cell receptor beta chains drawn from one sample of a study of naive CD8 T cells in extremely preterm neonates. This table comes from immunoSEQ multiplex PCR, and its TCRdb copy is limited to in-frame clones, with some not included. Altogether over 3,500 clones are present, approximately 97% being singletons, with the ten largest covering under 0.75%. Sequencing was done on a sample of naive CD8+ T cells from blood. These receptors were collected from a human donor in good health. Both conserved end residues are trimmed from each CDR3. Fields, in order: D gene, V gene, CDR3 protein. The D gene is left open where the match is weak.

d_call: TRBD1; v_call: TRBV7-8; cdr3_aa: ASSLERTGHQPQH
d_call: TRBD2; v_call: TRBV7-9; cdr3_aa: ASSFSGGHNEQF
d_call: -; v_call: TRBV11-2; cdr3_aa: ASSPLTRADGTDTQY
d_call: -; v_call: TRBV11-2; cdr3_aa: ASSSRRVKVVDTQY
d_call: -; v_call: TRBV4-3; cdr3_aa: ASSQVPGRGQETQY
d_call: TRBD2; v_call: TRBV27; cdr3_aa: ASIPSGGVTDTQY
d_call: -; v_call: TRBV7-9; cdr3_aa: ASSERSLGRNTGELF
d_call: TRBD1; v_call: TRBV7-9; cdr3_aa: ASSFDREYSPLH
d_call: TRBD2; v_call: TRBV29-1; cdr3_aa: SVEREGADTQY
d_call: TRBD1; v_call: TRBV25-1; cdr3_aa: ASSYRGPRGKKYEQY
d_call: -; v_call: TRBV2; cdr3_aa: ASSESGTSNQPQH
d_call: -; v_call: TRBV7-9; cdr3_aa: ASSLVSTGELF
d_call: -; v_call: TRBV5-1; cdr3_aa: ASSLGILGAPNYGYT
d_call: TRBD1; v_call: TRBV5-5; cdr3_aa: ASSLRDRINEQY
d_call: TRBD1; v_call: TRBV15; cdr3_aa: ATRGQGDYEQY
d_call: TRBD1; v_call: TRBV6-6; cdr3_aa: ASSYTGTGSDGYT
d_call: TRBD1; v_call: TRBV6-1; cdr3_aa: ASSRDREGSPLH
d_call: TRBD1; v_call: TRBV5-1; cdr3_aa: ASSQYGTGTMNTEAF
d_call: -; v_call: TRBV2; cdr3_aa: ASSDFGSSTDTQY
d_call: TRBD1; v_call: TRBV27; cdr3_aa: ASSQGALRSYNSPLH
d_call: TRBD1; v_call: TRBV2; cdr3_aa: ASRDRVYGYT
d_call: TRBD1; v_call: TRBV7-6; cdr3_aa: ASSWPGTGTTDTQY
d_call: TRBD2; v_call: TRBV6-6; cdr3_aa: ASRSGTNYNEQF
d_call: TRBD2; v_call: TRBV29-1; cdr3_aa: SVAPGLAGGRTDTQY
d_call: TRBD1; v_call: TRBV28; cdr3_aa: ASNPQGAYGETQY
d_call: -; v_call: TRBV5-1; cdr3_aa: ASSSSEHYNEQF
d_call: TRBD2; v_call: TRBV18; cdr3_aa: ASSGRAFQETQY
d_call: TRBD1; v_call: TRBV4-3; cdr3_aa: ASSQDMGTGAYNEQF
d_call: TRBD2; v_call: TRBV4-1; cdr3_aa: ASSLRGGDNNEQF
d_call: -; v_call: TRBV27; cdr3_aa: ASSWRGPSSYEQY
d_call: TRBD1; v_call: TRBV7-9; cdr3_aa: ASSGGTGRNEQY
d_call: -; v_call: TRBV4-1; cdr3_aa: ASSQDREDTQY
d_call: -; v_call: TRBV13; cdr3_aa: ASSLGSAGGRGYT
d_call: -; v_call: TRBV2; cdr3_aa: ASGQLGPLKTQY
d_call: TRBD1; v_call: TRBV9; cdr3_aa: ASSVGDSNYGYT
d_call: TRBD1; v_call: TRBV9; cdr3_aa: ASSSGQGANYGYT
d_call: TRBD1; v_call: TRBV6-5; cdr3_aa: ASGPGTGFYQPQH
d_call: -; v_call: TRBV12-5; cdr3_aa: ASGGGNSPLH
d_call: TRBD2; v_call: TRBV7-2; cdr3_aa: ASSHSSDSGGGETQY
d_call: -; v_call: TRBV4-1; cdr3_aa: ASSQGEKSPLH
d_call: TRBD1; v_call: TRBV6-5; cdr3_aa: ASSTTGALYNEQF
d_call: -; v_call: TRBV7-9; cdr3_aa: ASSPQTGANTGELF
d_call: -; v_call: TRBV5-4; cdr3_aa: ASSLGSGVYTGELF
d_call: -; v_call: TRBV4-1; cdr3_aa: ASSQVAGNQETQY
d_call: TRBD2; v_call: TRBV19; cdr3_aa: ASRASGGYQETQY
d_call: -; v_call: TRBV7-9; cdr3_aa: ASSDKEGGETQY
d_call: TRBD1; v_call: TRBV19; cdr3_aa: ASSILGQGGFTGELF
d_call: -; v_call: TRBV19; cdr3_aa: ASSISVNTEAF
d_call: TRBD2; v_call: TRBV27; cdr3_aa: ASTPAGRSYNEQF
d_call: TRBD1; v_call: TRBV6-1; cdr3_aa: ASSASQGGMNTEAF
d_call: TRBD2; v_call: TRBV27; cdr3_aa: ASSPSGGAYDEQF